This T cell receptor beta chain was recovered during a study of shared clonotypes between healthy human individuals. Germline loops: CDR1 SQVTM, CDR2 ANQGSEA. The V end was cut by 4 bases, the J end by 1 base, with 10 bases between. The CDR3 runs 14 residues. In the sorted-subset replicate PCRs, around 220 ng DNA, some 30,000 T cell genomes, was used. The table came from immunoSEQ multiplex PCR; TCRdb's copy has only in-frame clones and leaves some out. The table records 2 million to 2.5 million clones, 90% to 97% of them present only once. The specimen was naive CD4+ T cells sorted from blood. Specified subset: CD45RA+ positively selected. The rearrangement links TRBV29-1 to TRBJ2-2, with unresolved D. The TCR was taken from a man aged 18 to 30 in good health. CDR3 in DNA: TGCAGCGTTGGAAGACCCGAGAACACCGGGGAGCTGTTTTTT. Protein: CSVGRPENTGELFF.